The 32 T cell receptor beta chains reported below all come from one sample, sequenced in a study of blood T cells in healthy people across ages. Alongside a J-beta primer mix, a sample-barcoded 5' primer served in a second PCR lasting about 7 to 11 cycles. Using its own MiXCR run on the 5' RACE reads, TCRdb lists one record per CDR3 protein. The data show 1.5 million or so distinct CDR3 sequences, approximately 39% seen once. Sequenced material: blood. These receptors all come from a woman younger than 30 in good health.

CDR3 amino acids: CSVLEGAKQYF. The CDR3, as DNA: TGCAGCGTCCTGGAGGGGGCCAAGCAGTACTTC. The rearrangement uses TRBV29-1 and TRBJ2-7, with D possibly matching TRBD1 (7 bases). CDR1 and CDR2 (germline): SQVTM, ANQGSEA. This CDR3 has 11 amino acids. The germline V and J ends were trimmed by 6 bases and 8 bases, with 14 bases remaining between them.

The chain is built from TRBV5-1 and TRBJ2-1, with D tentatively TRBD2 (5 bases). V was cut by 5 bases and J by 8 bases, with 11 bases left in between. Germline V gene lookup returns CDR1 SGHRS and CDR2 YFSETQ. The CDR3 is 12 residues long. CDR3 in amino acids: CASSAMRDEQFF. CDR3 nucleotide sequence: TGCGCCAGCAGTGCGATGCGGGATGAGCAGTTCTTC.

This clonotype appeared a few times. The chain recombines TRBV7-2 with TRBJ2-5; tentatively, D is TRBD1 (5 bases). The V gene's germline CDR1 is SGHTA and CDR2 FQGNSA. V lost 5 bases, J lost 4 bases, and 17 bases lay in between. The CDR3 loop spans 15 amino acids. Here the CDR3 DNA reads TGTGCCAGCAGCGCCCAGGTAGGGGTGTCAGAGACCCAGTACTTC. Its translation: CASSAQVGVSETQYF.

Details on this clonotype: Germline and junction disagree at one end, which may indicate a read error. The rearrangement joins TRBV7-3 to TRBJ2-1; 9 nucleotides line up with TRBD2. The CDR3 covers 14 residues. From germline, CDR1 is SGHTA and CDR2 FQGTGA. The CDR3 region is CANSSASGIGEQFF. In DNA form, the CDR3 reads TGTGCCAACAGCTCCGCTAGCGGGATCGGTGAGCAGTTCTTC.

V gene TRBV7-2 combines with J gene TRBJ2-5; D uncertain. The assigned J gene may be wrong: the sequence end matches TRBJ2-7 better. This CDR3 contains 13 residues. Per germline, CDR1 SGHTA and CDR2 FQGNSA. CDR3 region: CASSLGPGTEQYF. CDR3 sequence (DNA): TGTGCCAGCAGCTTAGGGCCAGGCACCGAGCAGTACTTC.

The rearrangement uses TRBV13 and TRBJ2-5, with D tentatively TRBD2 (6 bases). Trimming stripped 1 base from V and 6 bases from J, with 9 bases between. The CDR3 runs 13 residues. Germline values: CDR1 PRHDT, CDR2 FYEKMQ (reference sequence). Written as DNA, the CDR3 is TGTGCCAGCAGCTTAGCGGGAGTTCAGACCCAGTACTTC. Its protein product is CASSLAGVQTQYF.

DNA for the CDR3: TGTGCCAGCAGCTTGGGCCGTGTTACAGGGCGTCCCTATGGCTACACCTTC. Protein sequence: CASSLGRVTGRPYGYTF. The chain joins TRBV5-5 to TRBJ1-2; possible D gene TRBD1, 6 bases. The CDR3 runs to 17 residues. Trimming pared 0 bases from V and 4 bases from J, leaving 19 bases between. Germline V lookup: CDR1 SGHKS, CDR2 YYEKEE (reference sequence).

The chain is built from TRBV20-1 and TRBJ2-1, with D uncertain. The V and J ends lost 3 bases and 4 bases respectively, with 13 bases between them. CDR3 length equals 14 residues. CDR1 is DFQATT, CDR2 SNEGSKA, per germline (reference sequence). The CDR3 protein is CSASIRARYNEQFF. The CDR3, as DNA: TGCAGTGCTAGCATACGAGCGAGGTACAATGAGCAGTTCTTC.

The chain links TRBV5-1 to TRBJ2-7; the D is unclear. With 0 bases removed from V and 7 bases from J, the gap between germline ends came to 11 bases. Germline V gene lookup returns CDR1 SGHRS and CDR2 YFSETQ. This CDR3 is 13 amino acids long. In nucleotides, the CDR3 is TGCGCCAGCAGCTTGGACGTCTACAATGAGCAGTACTTC. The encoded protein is CASSLDVYNEQYF.

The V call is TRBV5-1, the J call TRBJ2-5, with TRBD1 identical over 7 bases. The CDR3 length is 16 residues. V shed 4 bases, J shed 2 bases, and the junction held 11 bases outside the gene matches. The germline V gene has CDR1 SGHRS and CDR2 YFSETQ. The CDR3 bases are TGCGCCAGCAGCAATTTAGACCGGGACAGTCAAGAGACCCAGTACTTC. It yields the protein CASSNLDRDSQETQYF. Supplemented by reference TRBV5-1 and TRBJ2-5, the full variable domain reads KAGVTQTPRYLIKTRGQQVTLSCSPISGHRSVSWYQQTPGQGLQFLFEYFSETQRNKGNFPGRFSGRQFSNSRSEMNVSTLELGDSALYLCASSNLDRDSQETQYFGPGTRLLVL.

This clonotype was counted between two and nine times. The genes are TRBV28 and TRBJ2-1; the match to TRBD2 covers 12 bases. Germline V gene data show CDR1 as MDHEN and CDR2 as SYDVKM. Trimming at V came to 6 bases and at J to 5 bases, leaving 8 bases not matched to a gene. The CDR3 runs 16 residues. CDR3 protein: CASSLIWTSGNNEQFF. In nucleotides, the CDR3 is TGTGCCAGCAGCCTAATATGGACTAGCGGGAACAATGAGCAGTTCTTC.

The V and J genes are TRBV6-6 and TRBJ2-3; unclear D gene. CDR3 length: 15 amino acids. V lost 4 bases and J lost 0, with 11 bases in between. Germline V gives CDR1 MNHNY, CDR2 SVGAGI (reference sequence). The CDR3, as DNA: TGTGCCAGCAGTTTCGGACCCATTAGCACAGATACGCAGTATTTT. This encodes CASSFGPISTDTQYF.

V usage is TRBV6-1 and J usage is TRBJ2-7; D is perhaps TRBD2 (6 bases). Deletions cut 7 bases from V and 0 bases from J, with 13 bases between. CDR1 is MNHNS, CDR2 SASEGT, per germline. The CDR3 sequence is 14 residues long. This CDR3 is CASTHLGGSYEQYF. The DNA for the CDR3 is TGTGCCAGCACCCACCTGGGGGGCTCCTACGAGCAGTACTTC.

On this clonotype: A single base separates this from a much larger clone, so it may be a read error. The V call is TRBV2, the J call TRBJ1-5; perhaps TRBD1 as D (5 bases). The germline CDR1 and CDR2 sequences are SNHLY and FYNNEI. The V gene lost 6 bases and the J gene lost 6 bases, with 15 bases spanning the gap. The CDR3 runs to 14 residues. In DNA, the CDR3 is TGTGCCAGCAGCGATCGGCCAGGGTTTCAGCCCCAGCATTTT. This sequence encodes CASSDRPGFQPQHF.

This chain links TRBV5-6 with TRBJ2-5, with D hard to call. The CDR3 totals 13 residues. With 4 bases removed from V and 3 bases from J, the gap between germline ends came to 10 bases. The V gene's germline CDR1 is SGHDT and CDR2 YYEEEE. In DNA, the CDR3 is TGTGCCAGCAGCAGAACCTGGGAAGAGACCCAGTACTTC. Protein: CASSRTWEETQYF.

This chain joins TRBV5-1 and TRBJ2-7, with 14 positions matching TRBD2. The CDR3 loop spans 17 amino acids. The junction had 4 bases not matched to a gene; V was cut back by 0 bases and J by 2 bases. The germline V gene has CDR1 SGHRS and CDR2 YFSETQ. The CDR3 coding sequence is TGCGCCAGCAGCTTGGGGGGACTAGCGGGAGAGACCTACGAGCAGTACTTC. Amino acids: CASSLGGLAGETYEQYF.

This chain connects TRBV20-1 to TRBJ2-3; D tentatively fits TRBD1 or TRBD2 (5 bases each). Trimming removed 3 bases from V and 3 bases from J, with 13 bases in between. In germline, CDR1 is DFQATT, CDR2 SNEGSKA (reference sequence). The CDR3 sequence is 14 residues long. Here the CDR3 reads CSARKGDGTDTQYF. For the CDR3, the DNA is TGCAGTGCTAGGAAAGGGGACGGGACAGATACGCAGTATTTT.

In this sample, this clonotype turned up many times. In DNA, the CDR3 is TGTGCCAGCGGGACAGGTCCCCACTACGAGCAGTACTTC. This translates into CASGTGPHYEQYF. The chain combines TRBV27 with TRBJ2-7; 8 bases match TRBD1. V lost 8 bases to trimming and J lost 3 bases; unmatched junction nucleotides: 6. There are 13 residues in the CDR3. Germline V CDR1 and CDR2: MNHEY, SMNVEV (reference sequence).

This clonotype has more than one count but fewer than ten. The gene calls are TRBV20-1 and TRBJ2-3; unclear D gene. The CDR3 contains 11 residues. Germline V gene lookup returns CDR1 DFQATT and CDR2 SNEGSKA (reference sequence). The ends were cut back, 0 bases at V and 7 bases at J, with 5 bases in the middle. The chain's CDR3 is CSARDSHTQYF. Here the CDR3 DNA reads TGCAGTGCTAGAGATTCGCATACGCAGTATTTT.

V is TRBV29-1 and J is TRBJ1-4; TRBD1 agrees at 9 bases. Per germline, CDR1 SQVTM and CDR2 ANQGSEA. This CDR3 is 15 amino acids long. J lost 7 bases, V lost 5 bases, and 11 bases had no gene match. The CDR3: CSVKGIDRGAEKLFF. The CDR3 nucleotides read TGCAGCGTTAAAGGCATCGACAGGGGGGCTGAAAAACTGTTTTTT.

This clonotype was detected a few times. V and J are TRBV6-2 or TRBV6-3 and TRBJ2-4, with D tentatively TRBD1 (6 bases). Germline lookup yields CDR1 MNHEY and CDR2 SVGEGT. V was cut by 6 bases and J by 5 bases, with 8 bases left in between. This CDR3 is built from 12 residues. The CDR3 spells CASRRTENIQYF. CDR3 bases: TGTGCCAGCAGGCGGACAGAAAACATTCAGTACTTC.

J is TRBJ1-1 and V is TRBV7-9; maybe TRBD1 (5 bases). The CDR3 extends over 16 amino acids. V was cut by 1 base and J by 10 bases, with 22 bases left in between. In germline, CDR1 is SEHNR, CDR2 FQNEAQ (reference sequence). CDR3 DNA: TGTGCCAGCAGCTTAGTAGGCCAGGGTCACACAAAAGGAGCTTTCTTT. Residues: CASSLVGQGHTKGAFF.

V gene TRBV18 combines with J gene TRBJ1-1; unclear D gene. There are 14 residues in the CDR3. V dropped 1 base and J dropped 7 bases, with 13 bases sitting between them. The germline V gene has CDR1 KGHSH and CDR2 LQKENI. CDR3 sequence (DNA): TGTGCCAGCTCACCACGGAAATCCACTGATGAAGCTTTCTTT. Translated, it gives CASSPRKSTDEAFF.

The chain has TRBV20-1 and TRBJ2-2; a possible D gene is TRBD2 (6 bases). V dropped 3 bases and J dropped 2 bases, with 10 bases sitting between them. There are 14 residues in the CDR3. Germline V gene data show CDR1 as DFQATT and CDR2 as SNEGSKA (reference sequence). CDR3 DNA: TGCAGTGCTAGGGCGGGAACAAACACCGGGGAGCTGTTTTTT. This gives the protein CSARAGTNTGELFF.

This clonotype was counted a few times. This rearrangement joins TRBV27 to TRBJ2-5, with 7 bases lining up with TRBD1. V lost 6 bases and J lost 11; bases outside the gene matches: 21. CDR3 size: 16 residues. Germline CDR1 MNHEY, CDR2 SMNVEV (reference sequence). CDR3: CASRRYSPGGKNEQYF. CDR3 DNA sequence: TGTGCCAGCAGACGTTATTCACCAGGGGGTAAAAATGAGCAGTACTTC.

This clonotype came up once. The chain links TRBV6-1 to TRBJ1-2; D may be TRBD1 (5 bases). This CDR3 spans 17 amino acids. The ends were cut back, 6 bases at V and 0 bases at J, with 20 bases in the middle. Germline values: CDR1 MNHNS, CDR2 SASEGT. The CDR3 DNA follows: TGTGCCAGCAGCCGTACAATGGGGGGGAAAGCTAACTATGGCTACACCTTC. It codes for CASSRTMGGKANYGYTF.

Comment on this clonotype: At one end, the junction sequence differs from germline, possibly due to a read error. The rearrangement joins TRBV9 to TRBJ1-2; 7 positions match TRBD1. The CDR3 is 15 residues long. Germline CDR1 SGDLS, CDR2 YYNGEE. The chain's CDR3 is CVSSVAGTAFYGYTF. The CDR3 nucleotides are TGTGTCAGCAGCGTAGCAGGGACAGCTTTTTATGGCTACACCTTC.

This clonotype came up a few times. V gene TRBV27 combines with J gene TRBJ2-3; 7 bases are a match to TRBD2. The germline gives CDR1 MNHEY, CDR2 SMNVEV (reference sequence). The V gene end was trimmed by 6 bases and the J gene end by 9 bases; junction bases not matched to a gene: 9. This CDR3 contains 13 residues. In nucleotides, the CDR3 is TGTGCCAGCAGGGAAAGACTAGCCTGGACGCAGTATTTT. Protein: CASRERLAWTQYF.

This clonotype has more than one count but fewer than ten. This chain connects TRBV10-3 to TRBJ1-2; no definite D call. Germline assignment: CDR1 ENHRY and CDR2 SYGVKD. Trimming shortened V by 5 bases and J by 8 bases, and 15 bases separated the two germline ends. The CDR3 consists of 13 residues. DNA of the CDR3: TGTGCCATCAGTTCGCTCGGAGGCCGAGGCTACACCTTC. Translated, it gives CAISSLGGRGYTF.

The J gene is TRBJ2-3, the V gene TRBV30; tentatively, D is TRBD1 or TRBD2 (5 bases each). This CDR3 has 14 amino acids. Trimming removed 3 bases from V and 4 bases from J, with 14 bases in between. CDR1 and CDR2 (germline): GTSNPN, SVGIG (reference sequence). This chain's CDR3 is CAWRRGMGADTQYF. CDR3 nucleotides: TGTGCCTGGAGGCGAGGGATGGGGGCAGATACGCAGTATTTT. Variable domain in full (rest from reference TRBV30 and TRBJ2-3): SQTIHQWPATLVQPVGSPLSLECTVEGTSNPNLYWYRQAAGRGLQLLFYSVGIGQISSEVPQNLSASRPQDRQFILSSKKLLLSDSGFYLCAWRRGMGADTQYFGPGTRLTVL.

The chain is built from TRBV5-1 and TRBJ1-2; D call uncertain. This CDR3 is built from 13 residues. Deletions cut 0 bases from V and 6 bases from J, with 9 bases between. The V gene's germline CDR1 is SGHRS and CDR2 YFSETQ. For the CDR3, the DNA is TGCGCCAGCAGCTTGGGCGGGTTCAATGGCTACACCTTC. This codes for CASSLGGFNGYTF.

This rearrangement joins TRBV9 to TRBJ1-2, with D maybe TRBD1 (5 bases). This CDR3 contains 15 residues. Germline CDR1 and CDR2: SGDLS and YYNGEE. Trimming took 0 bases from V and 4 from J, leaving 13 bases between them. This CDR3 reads CASSVVRDGGYGYTF. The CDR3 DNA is TGTGCCAGCAGCGTAGTGAGGGACGGGGGCTATGGCTACACCTTC. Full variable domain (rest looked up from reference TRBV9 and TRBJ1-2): DSGVTQTPKHLITATGQRVTLRCSPRSGDLSVYWYQQSLDQGLQFLIQYYNGEERAKGNILERFSAQQFPDLHSELNLSSLELGDSALYFCASSVVRDGGYGYTFGSGTRLTVV.